Listed here are 27 T cell receptor beta chains from one sample, sequenced in a study of regulatory T cells in long-lasting Graves disease. Time point noted: newly diagnosed GD, antithyroid drugs for less than 3 months. Scientists built the TCR library using RNA that was extracted from PBMCs. For TCR beta, libraries came from iRepertoire HTBI primers and Arm-PCR of CDR3 regions. One entry per CDR3 protein, called by TCRdb with MiXCR from the multiplex PCR reads. The sample has about 220,000 distinct CDR3 sequences; 15% to 20% are singletons. The material was peripheral blood mononuclear cells (PBMCs), obtained at new diagnosis, from a patient treated with antithyroid drugs. The origin of the receptors is a female donor with Graves disease.

A note on this clonotype: With a much larger clone just one base away, this may be a read error. V gene TRBV25-1 combines with J gene TRBJ1-6, with 7 positions matching TRBD1. There are 16 residues in the CDR3. CDR1 and CDR2 from the germline V gene are MGHDK and SYGVNS. This chain's CDR3 is CASRLTGAGDNSHLHF. The CDR3 DNA follows: TGTGCCAGCAGACTAACAGGGGCGGGAGATAATTCACACCTCCACTTT.

This clonotype occurred many times. The chain is built from TRBV5-6 and TRBJ2-1; no clear D gene. V shed 1 base and J shed 4 bases, with 21 bases lying between them. The CDR3 contains 18 residues. The germline V gene encodes CDR1 SGHDT and CDR2 YYEEEE. CDR3 residues: CASSLMGLINSGYNEQFF. The CDR3 DNA reads TGTGCCAGCAGCTTGATGGGCCTGATTAATTCTGGATACAATGAGCAGTTCTTC. Drawing the rest from reference TRBV5-6 and TRBJ2-1, the complete variable domain is DAGVTQSPTHLIKTRGQQVTLRCSPKSGHDTVSWYQQALGQGPQFIFQYYEEEERQRGNFPDRFSGHQFPNYSSELNVNALLLGDSALYLCASSLMGLINSGYNEQFFGPGTRLTVL.

This clonotype was observed at least ten times. The chain carries TRBV19 and TRBJ1-1; 7 bases are shared with TRBD1. Germline values: CDR1 LNHDA, CDR2 SQIVND (reference sequence). The CDR3 covers 14 residues. With V trimmed by 2 bases and J by 5 bases, 5 bases remained unmatched. This CDR3 reads CASSINTGATEAFF. The DNA of the CDR3 is TGTGCCAGTAGTATAAATACAGGGGCGACTGAAGCTTTCTTT.

The rearrangement uses TRBV20-1 and TRBJ2-7; 11 bases match TRBD1. The CDR3 covers 15 residues. Germline V gives CDR1 DFQATT, CDR2 SNEGSKA (reference sequence). Losses at the gene ends were 4 bases for V and 5 bases for J; bases not matched to a gene: 10. The CDR3 DNA reads TGCAGTGCTAATCGTCGGGACAGGGGGACCGACGAGCAGTACTTC. Translation gives CSANRRDRGTDEQYF.

This clonotype was recorded many times. CDR3 loop: CSAMGRGNTGELFF. The CDR3 DNA follows: TGCAGTGCTATGGGACGGGGGAACACCGGGGAGCTGTTTTTT. The V gene is TRBV20-1, the J gene TRBJ2-2; perhaps D is TRBD1 or TRBD2 (5 bases each). Trimming cost V 4 bases and J 1 base, with 10 bases left between them. Germline lookup yields CDR1 DFQATT and CDR2 SNEGSKA (reference sequence). The CDR3 totals 14 residues.

Details on this clonotype: A far larger clone is a single base away, which makes a read error likely. The chain links TRBV7-2 to TRBJ2-7, with TRBD2 matching over 13 bases. The CDR3 spans 15 residues. The germline CDR1 and CDR2 sequences are SGHTA and FQGNSA. J lost 7 bases, V lost 5 bases, and 8 bases had no gene match. Here the CDR3 reads CASSRTSGRNNEQYF. The CDR3 nucleotides read TGTGCCAGCAGCCGGACTAGCGGGAGAAACAATGAGCAGTACTTC.

Concerning this clonotype: A much larger clone is a single base away; this may be a read error. The chain uses TRBV19 and TRBJ1-1, with TRBD1 as a possible D gene (5 bases). The CDR3 runs 13 residues. Germline-derived CDR1 and CDR2 are LNHDA and SQIVND (reference sequence). In DNA form, the CDR3 reads TGTGCCACCAGTCGGGGGAGGAACACTGAAACTTTCTTT. It specifies CATSRGRNTETFF. Based on the CDR3 plus reference TRBV19 and TRBJ1-1, the full variable domain is DGGITQSPKYLFRKEGQNVTLSCEQNLNHDAMYWYRQDPGQGLRLIYYSQIVNDFQKGDIAEGYSVSREKKESFPLTVTSAQKNPTAFYLCATSRGRNTETFFGQGTRLTVV.

V usage is TRBV5-5 and J usage is TRBJ2-1, with D maybe TRBD2 (5 bases). In germline, CDR1 is SGHKS, CDR2 YYEKEE (reference sequence). Trimming removed 6 bases at V and 1 base at J, with 23 bases between. The CDR3 consists of 18 residues. DNA for the CDR3: TGTGCCAGCAACTCAGAATATGGACTGGAAATTTCCTACAATGAGCAGTTCTTC. Amino acids: CASNSEYGLEISYNEQFF.

This rearrangement joins TRBV2 to TRBJ1-4; possible D gene TRBD1, 6 bases. The CDR3 covers 13 residues. Trimming pared 6 bases from V and 7 bases from J, leaving 12 bases between. Germline V gene sequence: CDR1 SNHLY, CDR2 FYNNEI. The CDR3 DNA reads TGTGCCAGCAGCGTCGGGGGGCGTGAAAAACTGTTTTTT. This codes for CASSVGGREKLFF.

In its sample, this clonotype was seen many times. This chain links TRBV6-5 with TRBJ2-1, with 8 nucleotides matching TRBD1. Trimming cost V 2 bases and J 7 bases; bases outside gene matches: 10. Germline V gene data show CDR1 as MNHEY and CDR2 as SVGAGI. CDR3 size: 16 residues. CDR3 sequence reads: CASSYRPGQGGNEQFF. CDR3 bases: TGTGCCAGCAGTTACCGGCCCGGACAGGGCGGAAATGAGCAGTTCTTC.

There are many counts of this clonotype. The V and J genes are TRBV7-9 and TRBJ2-3; no firm D call. Germline V lookup: CDR1 SEHNR, CDR2 FQNEAQ (reference sequence). Trimming took 1 base from V and 4 from J, leaving 6 bases between them. The CDR3 is made up of 13 amino acids. DNA for the CDR3: TGTGCCAGCAGCTTAGAGGCCCCAGATACGCAGTATTTT. Encoded protein: CASSLEAPDTQYF.

This clonotype was observed a few times. V gene TRBV28 combines with J gene TRBJ2-1, with D tentatively TRBD1 (5 bases). Germline V gene sequence: CDR1 MDHEN, CDR2 SYDVKM. The CDR3 contains 13 residues. V was shortened by 6 bases and J by 5 bases, with 11 bases between the two germline ends. CDR3 residues: CASRRTLNNEQFF. The CDR3 DNA follows: TGTGCCAGCAGGCGGACACTAAACAATGAGCAGTTCTTC.

This clonotype was counted at least ten times. The chain carries TRBV7-9 and TRBJ2-5; possibly TRBD2 for D (6 bases). The germline CDR1 and CDR2 sequences are SEHNR and FQNEAQ (reference sequence). The CDR3 is 15 residues long. V was shortened by 7 bases and J by 2 bases, with 17 bases between the two germline ends. The CDR3, as DNA: TGTGCCAGCACCCAATTGGGGGAGGCGCAAGAGACCCAGTACTTC. It translates to CASTQLGEAQETQYF.

This clonotype has a handful of counts. The chain couples TRBV6-5 to TRBJ2-1, with D possibly TRBD1 on 5 matching bases. CDR1 MNHEY and CDR2 SVGAGI come from the germline V gene. V gave up 2 bases and J gave up 9 bases, with 20 bases separating them. The CDR3 loop spans 16 amino acids. The CDR3 region is CASSYNTRQPKGEQFF. For the CDR3, the DNA is TGTGCCAGCAGTTACAATACGCGACAGCCCAAGGGTGAGCAGTTCTTC.

The chain joins TRBV18 to TRBJ1-1; D might be TRBD1 (5 bases). The V gene lost 0 bases and the J gene lost 6 bases, with 14 bases spanning the gap. The CDR3 is 15 amino acids. Germline loops: CDR1 KGHSH, CDR2 LQKENI. The CDR3 DNA reads as TGTGCCAGCTCACCACCCAGCGCAGGGAATTCTGAAGCTTTCTTT. This codes for CASSPPSAGNSEAFF.

V usage is TRBV19 and J usage is TRBJ1-6; 8 bases are a match to TRBD1. V dropped 10 bases and J dropped 8; count of bases not matched to a gene: 13. The CDR3 contains 15 residues. Germline V lookup: CDR1 LNHDA, CDR2 SQIVND (reference sequence). CDR3 region: CATNGRGPMDSPLHF. The CDR3 DNA reads as TGTGCCACCAATGGCAGGGGGCCTATGGATTCACCCCTCCACTTT.

Turning to this clonotype: A much larger clone is a single base away; this may be a read error. The chain recombines TRBV20-1 with TRBJ1-5; 9 bases agree with TRBD1. V lost 5 bases, J lost 6 bases, and 14 bases stayed unmatched. Germline loops: CDR1 DFQATT, CDR2 SNEGSKA (reference sequence). The CDR3 contains 16 residues. The CDR3 sequence is CSAAILPGQGGQPQHF. The CDR3 DNA reads as TGCAGTGCTGCGATTCTCCCGGGACAGGGTGGTCAGCCCCAGCATTTT.

This clonotype was recorded many times. This rearrangement joins TRBV20-1 to TRBJ1-2; TRBD1 matches 7 bases. The V gene's germline CDR1 is DFQATT and CDR2 SNEGSKA (reference sequence). With 4 bases clipped from V and 8 bases from J, the junction kept 10 bases outside the gene matches. This CDR3 spans 13 amino acids. CDR3 region: CSATRQGYEGYTF. CDR3 coding DNA: TGCAGTGCTACCCGACAGGGCTATGAGGGCTACACCTTC.

The chain links TRBV11-2 to TRBJ2-7; no reliable D call. Germline CDR1 SGHAT, CDR2 FQNNGV. The V end was cut by 5 bases, the J end by 2 bases, with 10 bases between. CDR3 length equals 13 residues. The CDR3 region is CASSAYRTYEQYF. CDR3 DNA: TGTGCCAGCAGCGCCTACCGCACCTACGAGCAGTACTTC. Looking up the rest from reference TRBV11-2 and TRBJ2-7 gives the full variable domain: EAGVAQSPRYKIIEKRQSVAFWCNPISGHATLYWYQQILGQGPKLLIQFQNNGVVDDSQLPKDRFSAERLKGVDSTLKIQPAKLEDSAVYLCASSAYRTYEQYFGPGTRLTVT.

The rearrangement uses TRBV4-3 and TRBJ2-2, with D perhaps TRBD2 (7 bases). V was clipped by 0 bases and J by 5 bases, with 16 bases between them. This CDR3 has 17 residues. Germline CDR1 LGHNA, CDR2 YSLEER. The CDR3 spells CASSQDRGGRSTGELFF. In DNA, the CDR3 is TGCGCCAGCAGCCAAGATAGGGGGGGCAGGTCGACCGGGGAGCTGTTTTTT.

This clonotype was counted at least ten times. V is TRBV28 and J is TRBJ1-5; perhaps TRBD1 as D (6 bases). The germline V gene has CDR1 MDHEN and CDR2 SYDVKM. The V and J ends lost 6 bases and 9 bases respectively, with 15 bases between them. This CDR3 has 13 residues. CDR3 sequence reads: CASSPALQGPQHF. The CDR3, as DNA: TGTGCCAGCAGCCCCGCTTTACAGGGGCCCCAGCATTTT.

This clonotype occurred many times. The rearrangement uses TRBV28 and TRBJ2-2, with 9 bases identical to TRBD1. Trimming cost V 4 bases and J 6 bases; bases outside gene matches: 9. The CDR3 is made up of 16 amino acids. From germline, CDR1 is MDHEN and CDR2 SYDVKM. CDR3 sequence (DNA): TGTGCCAGCAGTTCCAACAGGGGGCGCTTCTCCGGGGAGCTGTTTTTT. Its translation is CASSSNRGRFSGELFF. The entire variable domain, with the rest obtained from reference TRBV28 and TRBJ2-2, is as follows: DVKVTQSSRYLVKRTGEKVFLECVQDMDHENMFWYRQDPGLGLRLIYFSYDVKMKEKGDIPEGYSVSREKKERFSLILESASTNQTSMYLCASSSNRGRFSGELFFGEGSRLTVL.

V gene TRBV7-9 combines with J gene TRBJ2-1, with 7 nucleotides matching TRBD2. V gave up 6 bases and J gave up 7 bases; unmatched junction bases: 12. Per the germline V gene, CDR1 is SEHNR and CDR2 is FQNEAQ (reference sequence). This CDR3 region has 15 residues. The CDR3 here is CASRRTSGTNNEQFF. CDR3 DNA: TGTGCCAGCAGACGGACGTCCGGGACTAATAATGAGCAGTTCTTC. The complete variable domain, with remaining parts taken from reference TRBV7-9 and TRBJ2-1, reads DTGVSQNPRHKITKRGQNVTFRCDPISEHNRLYWYRQTLGQGPEFLTYFQNEAQLEKSRLLSDRFSAERPKGSFSTLEIQRTEQGDSAMYLCASRRTSGTNNEQFFGPGTRLTVL.

This clonotype was counted many times. The chain couples TRBV25-1 to TRBJ1-5; 12 bases are a match to TRBD1. The trim removed 2 bases at V and 11 bases at J, leaving 4 bases unmatched. Germline V CDR1 and CDR2: MGHDK, SYGVNS. The CDR3 is made up of 14 amino acids. In DNA form, the CDR3 reads TGTGCCAGCAGTGAAGGGACAGGGGGCTCGGCCCAGCATTTT. It is translated as CASSEGTGGSAQHF.

This clonotype was recorded many times. V gene TRBV28 combines with J gene TRBJ1-5, with 7 bases identical to TRBD1. The CDR3 runs 20 residues. Per germline, CDR1 MDHEN and CDR2 SYDVKM. V lost 6 bases, J lost 0 bases, and 20 bases stayed unmatched. CDR3 amino acids: CASRPLDRLSSELSNQPQHF. The CDR3 DNA follows: TGTGCCAGCAGACCTTTGGACAGGCTTAGCTCTGAACTTAGCAATCAGCCCCAGCATTTT. The variable domain in full, completed from reference TRBV28 and TRBJ1-5, reads DVKVTQSSRYLVKRTGEKVFLECVQDMDHENMFWYRQDPGLGLRLIYFSYDVKMKEKGDIPEGYSVSREKKERFSLILESASTNQTSMYLCASRPLDRLSSELSNQPQHFGDGTRLSIL.

This clonotype turned up a few times. A much larger clone sits a single nucleotide away, making a read error possible. The CDR3 does not end in the conserved phenylalanine or tryptophan, so this is likely a read error. This chain connects TRBV6-1 to TRBJ1-2, with 8 positions matching TRBD1. The junction had 2 bases not matched to a gene; V was cut back by 6 bases and J by 2 bases. CDR1 is MNHNS, CDR2 SASEGT, per germline. The CDR3 totals 13 residues. CDR3 coding DNA: TGTGCCAGCAGAAGGGACAGGAACTATGGCTACACCTCC. Its translation: CASRRDRNYGYTS.

The sample holds many counts of this clonotype. The rearrangement uses TRBV11-2 and TRBJ1-1, with D possibly TRBD1 on 5 matching bases. Trimming removed 3 bases from V and 8 bases from J, with 13 bases in between. Germline assignment: CDR1 SGHAT and CDR2 FQNNGV. This CDR3 is built from 13 residues. In nucleotides, the CDR3 is TGTGCCAGCAGCTTTATGGGGCGCGGCGAAGCTTTCTTT. Its translation: CASSFMGRGEAFF.